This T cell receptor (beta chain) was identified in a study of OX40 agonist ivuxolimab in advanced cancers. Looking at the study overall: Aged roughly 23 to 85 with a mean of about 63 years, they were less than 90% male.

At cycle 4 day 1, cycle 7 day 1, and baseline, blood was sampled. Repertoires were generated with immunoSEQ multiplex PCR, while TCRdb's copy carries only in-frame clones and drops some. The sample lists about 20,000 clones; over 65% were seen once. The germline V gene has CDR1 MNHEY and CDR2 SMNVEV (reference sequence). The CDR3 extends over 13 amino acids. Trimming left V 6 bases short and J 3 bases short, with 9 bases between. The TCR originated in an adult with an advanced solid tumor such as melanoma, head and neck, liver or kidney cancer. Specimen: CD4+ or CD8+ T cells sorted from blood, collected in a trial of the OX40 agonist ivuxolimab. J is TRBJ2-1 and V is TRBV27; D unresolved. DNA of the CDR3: TGTGCCAGCAGCCAAGGGTTCTACAATGAGCAGTTCTTC. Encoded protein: CASSQGFYNEQFF.